This T cell receptor (beta chain) comes out of a study of T cell responses to AZD1222 COVID-19 vaccine. The study, taken as a whole, reports: Clonal diversity was possibly underestimated, and white British individuals and females predominated among donors. Repertoires were collected only later (after the peak T cell response had occurred).

Pooling of second doses given at about 4 or about 12 weeks was done. Per the germline V gene, CDR1 is LNHDA and CDR2 is SQIVND (reference sequence). Trimming pared 5 bases from V and 8 bases from J, leaving 15 bases between. The CDR3 is made up of 13 amino acids. The table came from immunoSEQ multiplex PCR; TCRdb's copy has only in-frame clones and leaves some out. Of 150,000 or so clones in the sample, about nine tenths were seen once. Note on this clone: Its antigen is unidentified.

The rearrangement joins TRBV19 to TRBJ1-2; no definite D call. The sample in question was peripheral blood, obtained 28 days after the second AZD1222 dose. This clonotype originated in an adult who received the AZD1222 COVID-19 vaccine. The CDR3 sequence: CASSVSLQAGYTF. The CDR3 DNA is TGTGCCAGTAGTGTGAGCCTACAAGCGGGCTACACCTTC.